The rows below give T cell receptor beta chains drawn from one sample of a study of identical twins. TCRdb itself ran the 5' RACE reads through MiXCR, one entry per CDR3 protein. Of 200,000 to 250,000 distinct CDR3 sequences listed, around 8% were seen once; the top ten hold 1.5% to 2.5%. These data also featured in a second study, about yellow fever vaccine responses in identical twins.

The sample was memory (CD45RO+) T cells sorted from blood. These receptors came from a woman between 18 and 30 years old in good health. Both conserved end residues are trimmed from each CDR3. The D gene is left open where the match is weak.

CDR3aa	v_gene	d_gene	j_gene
ATSREDRGVTEAF	TRBV15	TRBD1	TRBJ1-1
ATSSPSREGTDTQY	TRBV15	NA	TRBJ2-3
ASSLEGGVIGEAF	TRBV5-1	NA	TRBJ1-1
ASSLPVLNEQF	TRBV7-2	NA	TRBJ2-1
ASGPGQGSYEQY	TRBV12-5	TRBD1	TRBJ2-7
ASSPSSGAGLGTQY	TRBV5-1	TRBD2	TRBJ2-5
ASSLDRPQTDTQY	TRBV5-1	NA	TRBJ2-3
ASRSAGTDTQY	TRBV27	NA	TRBJ2-3
ASSYIPGTGYYEQY	TRBV7-9	TRBD1	TRBJ2-7
ASSALTTDTQY	TRBV6-1	NA	TRBJ2-3
ASSRSSGPETQY	TRBV7-2	NA	TRBJ2-5
ASSLGPGWLTYEQY	TRBV11-2	NA	TRBJ2-7
ASSDQGRGTDTQY	TRBV2	NA	TRBJ2-3
AIRGGDRGSNYGYT	TRBV10-3	TRBD1	TRBJ1-2
ASSESRPGPSSYEQY	TRBV10-2	NA	TRBJ2-7
SARDRAGGPRDTQY	TRBV20-1	TRBD2	TRBJ2-3
ASSLGAPGTGSDTQY	TRBV5-4	TRBD1	TRBJ2-3
ASSYGNNEQY	TRBV6-6	NA	TRBJ2-7
ATSDLSAGHTGELF	TRBV24-1	NA	TRBJ2-2
ASRSDRGHGYT	TRBV2	TRBD1	TRBJ1-2
SARDPGTGDTGELF	TRBV20-1	TRBD1	TRBJ2-2
ASSLKGAGDHSGNTIY	TRBV11-2	NA	TRBJ1-3
ASSQGQGRTEQF	TRBV5-1	TRBD1	TRBJ2-1
ASSPSGTNEQY	TRBV11-3	NA	TRBJ2-7
ASRTDTDTQY	TRBV2	NA	TRBJ2-3
ASSFLAGVGKNIQY	TRBV11-2	TRBD2	TRBJ2-4
ASSPSGRDYNEQF	TRBV28	TRBD2	TRBJ2-1
ASSFPEQGVYGYT	TRBV5-5	TRBD1	TRBJ1-2
AIRRDRGRGGELF	TRBV10-3	TRBD1	TRBJ2-2
ASSGPFFNEKLF	TRBV28	NA	TRBJ1-4
ATTLARNTGELF	TRBV6-1	NA	TRBJ2-2
ASSPSLTSISPYEQY	TRBV18	NA	TRBJ2-7
ASSSFGSGYT	TRBV6-5	NA	TRBJ1-2
ASSFKVNTEAF	TRBV7-2	NA	TRBJ1-1
ASSLFTGRSSADTQY	TRBV7-9	NA	TRBJ2-3
ASSYSLGTARNYGYT	TRBV6-5	TRBD1	TRBJ1-2
ASSLPLGEQY	TRBV12-3/TRBV12-4	NA	TRBJ2-7
ASSSRERTGSNQPQH	TRBV21-1	NA	TRBJ1-5
ASTVTGVLARDTYEQY	TRBV28	TRBD1	TRBJ2-7
ASSFKFTGEEFTEAF	TRBV5-1	TRBD1	TRBJ1-1
ASSLRGTETQY	TRBV12-3/TRBV12-4	NA	TRBJ2-5
ASTADRTGNTIY	TRBV19	NA	TRBJ1-3
ATLTSGRGTLETQY	TRBV15	TRBD2	TRBJ2-5
ASSTSISGSNQETQY	TRBV9	TRBD2	TRBJ2-5
ASRSAGMYYEQY	TRBV28	TRBD2	TRBJ2-7
ATSDRRTFGSYGYT	TRBV24-1	NA	TRBJ1-2
AIGGADEKLF	TRBV10-3	NA	TRBJ1-4
ASNLPPGKYNEQF	TRBV28	NA	TRBJ2-1
ASSPGTSATEAF	TRBV10-2	NA	TRBJ1-1
ASSPEPFKTDTQY	TRBV5-1	NA	TRBJ2-3
ASSSPSSQGDEQY	TRBV28	TRBD1	TRBJ2-7
ASRFSAGNEQF	TRBV14	NA	TRBJ2-1
ATSTIRKAAPQPQH	TRBV15	NA	TRBJ1-5
ASSYFTPTTGAEAF	TRBV6-5	TRBD1	TRBJ1-1